Listed here is a single T cell receptor beta chain. The data were taken from a study of control samples from healthy donors and cancer patients. V dropped 2 bases and J dropped 2 bases, with 13 bases sitting between them. Per germline, CDR1 MGHRA and CDR2 YSYEKL. The CDR3 covers 16 residues. TCRdb keeps only in-frame clones here, not all; method: immunoSEQ multiplex PCR. The sample holds about 180,000 clones, 94% seen once. Sequenced input: blood. The chain links TRBV4-1 to TRBJ1-5, with D perhaps TRBD1 (5 bases). The TCR comes from a woman between 18 and 29 years old in good health. The CDR3 DNA is TGCGCCAGCAGCCAACTTCTTGGGGGAGGCAATCAGCCCCAGCATTTT. It encodes CASSQLLGGGNQPQHF.